The 9 T cell receptor beta chains listed next were all sequenced from one sample in a study of cytomegalovirus exposure and HLA in healthy donors. Amplification used 60 Vbeta primers and 13 Jbeta primers. Sequencing was performed with immunoSEQ multiplex PCR; in TCRdb, only in-frame clones are kept and a portion is missing. This repertoire shows under 200,000 clones, about 86% found once; its top ten account for 1.7%. Sequenced input: PBMCs. All receptors come from a man aged 35-49 years in good health and CMV-seropositive.

The chain links TRBV7-2 to TRBJ2-7, with 10 bases fitting TRBD2. This CDR3 has 14 residues. Germline CDR1 is SGHTA and CDR2 is FQGNSA. Trimming removed 5 bases from V and 2 bases from J; junction bases left unmatched: 3. This CDR3 is CASSPGLAAYEQYF. The CDR3 DNA is TGTGCCAGCAGCCCCGGACTAGCGGCCTACGAGCAGTACTTC.

CDR3 coding DNA: TGTGCCAGCAGCCGTTTCCCCCCTAGCGGGGGAAACACCGGGGAGCTGTTTTTT. It yields the protein CASSRFPPSGGNTGELFF. The gene calls are TRBV14 and TRBJ2-2; 10 bases line up with TRBD2. V lost 4 bases to trimming and J lost 2 bases; unmatched junction nucleotides: 10. CDR3 length: 18 residues. Per the germline V gene, CDR1 is SGHDN and CDR2 is FVKESK.

The J gene is TRBJ1-1, the V gene TRBV29-1, with D unresolved. CDR1 is SQVTM, CDR2 ANQGSEA, per germline. This CDR3 spans 12 amino acids. The V end was cut by 6 bases, the J end by 2 bases, with 10 bases between. The CDR3 sequence is CSVADTNTEAFF. DNA for the CDR3: TGCAGCGTCGCCGACACAAACACTGAAGCTTTCTTT.

The J gene is TRBJ2-7, the V gene TRBV7-2; 8 nucleotides align to TRBD1. V lost 3 bases to trimming and J lost 5 bases; unmatched junction nucleotides: 3. The length of the CDR3 is 13 residues. Germline V gene data show CDR1 as SGHTA and CDR2 as FQGNSA. The CDR3: CASSLGQDNEQYF. CDR3 bases: TGTGCCAGCAGCTTGGGACAGGACAACGAGCAGTACTTC.

V and J are TRBV29-1 and TRBJ1-1, with 8 bases matching TRBD1. Germline V gene data show CDR1 as SQVTM and CDR2 as ANQGSEA. V dropped 7 bases and J dropped 2; count of bases not matched to a gene: 6. This CDR3 region has 13 residues. CDR3 sequence (DNA): TGCAGCGCCGGACAGGGAATTAACACTGAAGCTTTCTTT. Translated, it gives CSAGQGINTEAFF. Complete variable domain (other parts from reference TRBV29-1 and TRBJ1-1): SAVISQKPSRDICQRGTSLTIQCQVDSQVTMMFWYRQQPGQSLTLIATANQGSEATYESGFVIDKFPISRPNLTFSTLTVSNMSPEDSSIYLCSAGQGINTEAFFGQGTRLTVV.

Remarks on this clone: The germline gene is not matched at one end of the junction; a read error may be the cause. This sequence joins TRBV7-2 and TRBJ2-7, with 7 bases identical to TRBD2. This CDR3 has 15 residues. CDR1 and CDR2 from the germline V gene are SGHTA and FQGNSA. CDR3 residues: CASSPEATSSHEQYF. The CDR3 region has the DNA TGTGCCAGCAGCCCTGAGGCGACTAGCTCCCACGAGCAGTACTTC. Full variable domain (remainder filled in from reference TRBV7-2 and TRBJ2-7): GAGVSQSPSNKVTEKGKDVELRCDPISGHTALYWYRQSLGQGLEFLIYFQGNSAPDKSGLPSDRFSAERTGGSVSTLTIQRTQQEDSAVYLCASSPEATSSHEQYFGPGTRLTVT.

The chain recombines TRBV11-2 with TRBJ1-1; no definite D call. The CDR3 loop spans 13 amino acids. The germline gives CDR1 SGHAT, CDR2 FQNNGV. Trimming cost V 4 bases and J 5 bases, with 11 bases left between them. Here the CDR3 DNA reads TGTGCCAGCAGCTCCCGGCCGGGAACTGAAGCTTTCTTT. Its protein product is CASSSRPGTEAFF.

V is TRBV30 and J is TRBJ2-2; TRBD2 might be the D (6 bases). V dropped 7 bases and J dropped 0 bases, with 18 bases sitting between them. The CDR3 has 16 residues. Germline V lookup: CDR1 GTSNPN, CDR2 SVGIG (reference sequence). The CDR3 spells CAYLGGRGSNTGELFF. The CDR3 DNA sequence: TGTGCCTATCTCGGCGGGCGGGGTTCGAACACCGGGGAGCTGTTTTTT.

This rearrangement joins TRBV5-1 to TRBJ1-2, with D perhaps matching TRBD1 (5 bases). CDR1 and CDR2 from the germline V gene are SGHRS and YFSETQ. V was shortened by 4 bases and J by 0 bases, with 10 bases between the two germline ends. This CDR3 spans 14 amino acids. The CDR3 DNA sequence: TGCGCCAGCAGCGGCTCGACAGCTAACTATGGCTACACCTTC. This gives the protein CASSGSTANYGYTF.